This T cell receptor beta chain was obtained from a study of cytomegalovirus exposure and HLA in healthy donors. Whole-study context: The Caucasian-associated ancestry cluster contained around four fifths of the approximately 400 genotyped donors.

A multiplex PCR was run with 60 Vbeta primers and 13 Jbeta primers. The repertoire was sequenced with immunoSEQ multiplex PCR; TCRdb's copy has only in-frame clones and lacks some. The table records some 160,000 clones, around 73% of them present only once. General observations from the study: Cytomegalovirus status, reportedly, was diagnosed with high specificity and sensitivity by the classifier. Association with HLA alleles at 0.05 false discovery rate was found for roughly 17,000 TCR beta sequences in a later analysis. Three chains linked to CMV were shown in vitro to be specific for CMV antigens.

This CDR3 has 14 amino acids. Trimming took 1 base from V and 9 from J, leaving 15 bases between them. Germline-derived CDR1 and CDR2 are SGHNT and YENEEA. For this clone: Its antigen is still unknown.

The source of this sequence is a male donor in good health and CMV-seronegative. Material: PBMCs. This chain links TRBV11-3 with TRBJ1-1, with D tentatively TRBD1 (5 bases). DNA for the CDR3: TGTGCCAGCAGCTTAGGTCGGGGGGTCCTAAAAGCTTTCTTT. Amino acid sequence: CASSLGRGVLKAFF. Drawing the rest from reference TRBV11-3 and TRBJ1-1, the complete variable domain is EAGVVQSPRYKIIEKKQPVAFWCNPISGHNTLYWYLQNLGQGPELLIRYENEEAVDDSQLPKDRFSAERLKGVDSTLKIQPAELGDSAVYLCASSLGRGVLKAFFGQGTRLTVV.